This passage covers 28 T cell receptor beta chains from one sample sequenced in a study of T-cell memory formation after mild COVID-19. Each CDR3 protein gets one entry after TCRdb re-called the 5' RACE reads with MiXCR. The sample carries around 260,000 distinct CDR3 sequences, roughly 15% recorded once. Sequencing was performed on PBMCs or a T cell subset sorted from them (not recorded which). These receptors were obtained from a man between 18 and 35 years old who had mild COVID-19 (a few samples of this study predate the infection). Cell type and time point are not known.

V and J are TRBV27 and TRBJ2-3; the D gene could be TRBD1 or TRBD2 (6 bases each). V gave up 0 bases and J gave up 2 bases, with 12 bases separating them. The germline CDR1 and CDR2 sequences are MNHEY and SMNVEV (reference sequence). The CDR3 loop spans 16 amino acids. The CDR3 bases are TGTGCCAGCAGTTTATCGATTAGGGGGGCCACAGATACGCAGTATTTT. Translated, it gives CASSLSIRGATDTQYF.

The chain uses TRBV23-1 and TRBJ2-2, with D maybe TRBD1 (6 bases). TRBV23-1 is identified as an open reading frame with a role that is uncertain. The CDR3 sequence is 18 residues long. V dropped 1 base and J dropped 0 bases, with 15 bases sitting between them. As DNA, the CDR3 is TGCGCCAGCAGTCAATTAAATCGGCAGGGGCCGAACACCGGGGAGCTGTTTTTT. The encoded protein is CASSQLNRQGPNTGELFF.

This clonotype was observed at least ten times. CDR3 residues: CASSLAGRVQTEAFF. CDR3 nucleotide sequence: TGCGCCAGCAGCTTGGCAGGTAGAGTACAGACTGAAGCTTTCTTT. The chain combines TRBV5-1 with TRBJ1-1, with no clear D. The CDR3 has 15 residues. Germline V lookup: CDR1 SGHRS, CDR2 YFSETQ. The V gene lost 0 bases and the J gene lost 5 bases, with 14 bases spanning the gap.

This clonotype was found many times. The V and J genes are TRBV7-2 and TRBJ2-7; D is unclear. The germline gives CDR1 SGHTA, CDR2 FQGNSA. V was pared by 2 bases and J by 0 bases, with 8 bases between. This CDR3 has 14 residues. The CDR3 reads CASSLTRSSYEQYV. The CDR3 DNA is TGTGCCAGCAGCTTAACCAGGAGCTCCTACGAGCAGTACGTC.

This clonotype was picked up a small number of times. The V gene is TRBV6-5, the J gene TRBJ2-5; D could derive from TRBD1 or TRBD2 (6 bases each). V lost 5 bases and J lost 4, with 14 bases in between. This CDR3 region has 14 residues. Germline V gene sequence: CDR1 MNHEY, CDR2 SVGAGI. The DNA for the CDR3 is TGTGCCAGCAGTCAAAAACAGGGAGGAGAGACCCAGTACTTC. It encodes CASSQKQGGETQYF.

This clonotype was counted only a few times. This chain connects TRBV10-3 to TRBJ2-3; D may match TRBD1 or TRBD2 (5 bases each). V dropped 6 bases and J dropped 4 bases, with 8 bases sitting between them. The CDR3 has 12 amino acids. From germline, CDR1 is ENHRY and CDR2 SYGVKD. The CDR3 here is CAIRGTSDTQYF. In DNA form, the CDR3 reads TGTGCCATCAGGGGGACCTCAGATACGCAGTATTTT.

This chain connects TRBV19 to TRBJ1-5; no clear D. Germline V lookup: CDR1 LNHDA, CDR2 SQIVND (reference sequence). The CDR3 loop spans 13 amino acids. Trimming removed 0 bases at V and 4 bases at J, with 4 bases between. The CDR3 region has the DNA TGTGCCAGTAGTATAGAGGCGAATCAGCCCCAGCATTTT. Translating gives CASSIEANQPQHF.

The sample holds a few counts of this clonotype. The chain links TRBV4-1 to TRBJ2-7, with 8 bases matching TRBD1. V shed 4 bases and J 3 bases; nucleotides not matched to a gene: 8. This CDR3 region has 15 residues. In germline, CDR1 is MGHRA, CDR2 YSYEKL. CDR3 in DNA: TGCGCCAGCAGCCGGACAGGGAATTGGGTCTACGAGCAGTACTTC. Encoded protein: CASSRTGNWVYEQYF.

This clonotype was observed a handful of times. The chain carries TRBV6-5 and TRBJ1-5; maybe TRBD1 (6 bases). The V gene's germline CDR1 is MNHEY and CDR2 SVGAGI. Trimming shortened V by 5 bases and J by 3 bases, and 11 bases separated the two germline ends. This CDR3 has 14 amino acids. DNA for the CDR3: TGTGCCAGCAGTGCGTACAGGGACAATCAGCCCCAGCATTTT. Encoded protein: CASSAYRDNQPQHF.

This clonotype was found a few times. The chain is built from TRBV10-3 and TRBJ2-3, with D maybe TRBD1 (6 bases). The CDR3 has 14 residues. V was trimmed by 6 bases and J by 2 bases, leaving 12 bases between them. The germline V gene has CDR1 ENHRY and CDR2 SYGVKD. The DNA for the CDR3 is TGTGCCATCAGGGACAGTATCAACACAGATACGCAGTATTTT. This translates into CAIRDSINTDTQYF.

This clonotype was found a few times. This chain uses TRBV5-6 with TRBJ1-5; 10 bases are shared with TRBD1. The CDR3 has 17 residues. Germline V CDR1 and CDR2: SGHDT, YYEEEE. J gave up 0 bases and V 3 bases, and 6 bases lay outside the gene matches. This chain's CDR3 is CASSSLGQGDSNQPQHF. CDR3 DNA: TGTGCCAGCAGCTCGCTAGGACAGGGGGATAGCAATCAGCCCCAGCATTTT.

The V gene is TRBV6-5, the J gene TRBJ1-1; a weak D match, TRBD1 (5 bases). Germline V gene data show CDR1 as MNHEY and CDR2 as SVGAGI. Trimming stripped 6 bases from V and 11 bases from J, with 25 bases between. The CDR3 loop spans 15 amino acids. The CDR3 loop is CASSRRTTMGGLAFF. CDR3 in DNA: TGTGCCAGCAGCCGAAGAACCACAATGGGGGGACTGGCTTTCTTT.

V is TRBV12-3 or TRBV12-4 and J is TRBJ2-7, with a weak D call TRBD2 (5 bases). The CDR3 covers 11 residues. Trimming took 6 bases from V and 4 from J, leaving 7 bases between them. CDR3: CASSGEYEQYF. The CDR3 nucleotides are TGTGCCAGCAGCGGGGAGTACGAGCAGTACTTC.

This chain connects TRBV11-2 to TRBJ1-3, with D hard to call. Germline CDR1 and CDR2: SGHAT and FQNNGV. The ends were cut back, 1 base at V and 8 bases at J, with 3 bases in the middle. The CDR3 has 11 residues. CDR3 nucleotide sequence: TGTGCCAGCAGCTTAGCGGACACCATATATTTT. It codes for CASSLADTIYF. Full variable domain (missing parts from reference TRBV11-2 and TRBJ1-3): EAGVAQSPRYKIIEKRQSVAFWCNPISGHATLYWYQQILGQGPKLLIQFQNNGVVDDSQLPKDRFSAERLKGVDSTLKIQPAKLEDSAVYLCASSLADTIYFGEGSWLTVV.

This clonotype has more than one count but fewer than ten. V usage is TRBV20-1 and J usage is TRBJ1-1; D is ambiguous. V gave up 1 base and J gave up 1 base, with 13 bases separating them. The CDR3 extends over 15 amino acids. Germline CDR1 reads DFQATT; CDR2 reads SNEGSKA (reference sequence). CDR3 in DNA: TGCAGTGCTAGAGTCGGCGCCAGACGGAACACTGAAGCTTTCTTT. Translation gives CSARVGARRNTEAFF.

The chain combines TRBV20-1 with TRBJ2-7, with a tentative D call TRBD2 (5 bases). The germline V gene has CDR1 DFQATT and CDR2 SNEGSKA (reference sequence). Trimming pared 4 bases from V and 0 bases from J, leaving 10 bases between. This CDR3 has 13 amino acids. CDR3 sequence (DNA): TGCAGTGCTAAGCGGACCGCCTCCTACGAGCAGTACTTC. Its protein is CSAKRTASYEQYF.

This clonotype was picked up many times. This chain links TRBV15 with TRBJ2-7; TRBD1 matches 9 bases. CDR1 is LNHNV and CDR2 is YYDKDF in the germline V gene (reference sequence). The junction had 4 bases not matched to a gene; V was cut back by 4 bases and J by 0 bases. The CDR3 sequence is 15 residues long. The CDR3 coding sequence is TGTGCCACCAGCAAAAGGGACAGGGACTCCTACGAGCAGTACGTC. Its protein product is CATSKRDRDSYEQYV.

This clonotype was detected a few times. V usage is TRBV6-5 and J usage is TRBJ2-1, with 9 bases matching TRBD1. Germline assignment: CDR1 MNHEY and CDR2 SVGAGI. V dropped 2 bases and J dropped 7; count of bases not matched to a gene: 0. This CDR3 has 13 residues. The DNA of the CDR3 is TGTGCCAGCAGTTACGGACAGGGGAATGAGCAGTTCTTC. It codes for CASSYGQGNEQFF.

The table lists this clonotype with many counts. The junction and the germline gene differ at one end; a read error may be behind it. This rearrangement joins TRBV7-7 to TRBJ2-5, with 14 bases identical to TRBD2. The CDR3 contains 16 residues. CDR1 and CDR2 from the germline V gene are SSHAT and FNYEAQ (reference sequence). The CDR3 DNA follows: TGTGCTAGCAGCTTAGGACTAGCGGGGGGTCAAGAGACCCAGTACTTC. It encodes CASSLGLAGGQETQYF. The whole variable domain, remainder taken from reference TRBV7-7 and TRBJ2-5, is GAGVSQSPRYKVTKRGQDVTLRCDPISSHATLYWYQQALGQGPEFLTYFNYEAQPDKSGLPSDRFSAERPEGSISTLTIQRTEQRDSAMYRCASSLGLAGGQETQYFGPGTRLLVL.

J is TRBJ2-3 and V is TRBV7-9; D unresolved. The CDR3 is made up of 15 amino acids. V lost 5 bases and J 2 bases, leaving 14 bases between the germline ends. CDR1 and CDR2 (germline): SEHNR, FQNEAQ (reference sequence). CDR3 region: CASSPTLSHTDTQYF. The DNA of the CDR3 is TGTGCCAGCAGCCCCACCCTGTCGCACACAGATACGCAGTATTTT.

This clonotype was observed a few times. The chain recombines TRBV20-1 with TRBJ1-5; D might be TRBD1 (6 bases). V was shortened by 5 bases and J by 3 bases, with 11 bases between the two germline ends. Germline V CDR1 and CDR2: DFQATT, SNEGSKA (reference sequence). The CDR3 contains 13 residues. The CDR3 loop reads CSAQAGVNQPQHF. CDR3 DNA sequence: TGCAGTGCTCAGGCAGGGGTCAATCAGCCCCAGCATTTT.

The rearrangement uses TRBV20-1 and TRBJ2-7; weak D call: TRBD1 (5 bases). The CDR3 has 14 residues. Between the trimmed V and J ends, which lost 5 bases and 6 bases, there was a span of 20 bases. Germline CDR1 reads DFQATT; CDR2 reads SNEGSKA (reference sequence). The CDR3 DNA reads TGCAGTGCTCCGGACCCCCAGGGAATGAGCGAGCAGTACGTC. This encodes CSAPDPQGMSEQYV.

This chain connects TRBV9 to TRBJ2-1, with D possibly being TRBD2 (5 bases). V dropped 4 bases and J dropped 1 base, with 12 bases sitting between them. This CDR3 is built from 15 residues. The V gene's germline CDR1 is SGDLS and CDR2 YYNGEE. CDR3 residues: CASSTSGVSYNEQFF. The CDR3 region has the DNA TGTGCCAGCAGCACCAGCGGAGTATCCTACAATGAGCAGTTCTTC.

This chain links TRBV7-9 with TRBJ1-4; the D gene is possibly TRBD1 (5 bases). CDR3 length: 14 amino acids. Between the trimmed V and J ends, which lost 3 bases and 8 bases, there was a span of 13 bases. The germline CDR1 and CDR2 sequences are SEHNR and FQNEAQ (reference sequence). CDR3 region: CASSLSQGSEKLFF. The CDR3 region has the DNA TGTGCCAGCAGCTTGAGCCAGGGAAGCGAAAAACTGTTTTTT.

In its sample, this clonotype was seen a few times. This chain links TRBV12-3 or TRBV12-4 with TRBJ1-1, with D possibly being TRBD1 (6 bases). With 6 bases removed from V and 5 bases from J, the gap between germline ends came to 19 bases. This CDR3 is 15 amino acids long. The CDR3 region is CASSQSRRGKTEAFF. In DNA, the CDR3 is TGTGCCAGCAGCCAGTCGCGCAGGGGAAAAACTGAAGCTTTCTTT.

The chain couples TRBV7-9 to TRBJ2-3; TRBD2 matches at 11 bases. V dropped 4 bases and J dropped 5; count of bases not matched to a gene: 8. Germline V gives CDR1 SEHNR, CDR2 FQNEAQ (reference sequence). The CDR3 has 16 residues. This chain's CDR3 is CASSSLLAGVLDTQYF. The CDR3 DNA is TGTGCCAGCAGCTCTCTACTAGCGGGGGTTCTAGATACGCAGTATTTT. The variable domain in full, completed from reference TRBV7-9 and TRBJ2-3, reads DTGVSQNPRHKITKRGQNVTFRCDPISEHNRLYWYRQTLGQGPEFLTYFQNEAQLEKSRLLSDRFSAERPKGSFSTLEIQRTEQGDSAMYLCASSSLLAGVLDTQYFGPGTRLTVL.

The rearrangement links TRBV5-8 to TRBJ2-5; TRBD1 aligns across 7 bases. The V gene's germline CDR1 is SGHTS and CDR2 YDEGEE. The ends lost 6 bases at V and 5 bases at J; junction bases unmatched: 10. The CDR3 sequence is 14 residues long. The CDR3 DNA is TGTGCCAGCACCTCCGGACAGGTCTGGGAGACCCAGTACTTC. Translated, it gives CASTSGQVWETQYF.

This clonotype was found a few times. CDR3 loop: CASSVGAGGTNEQYV. The DNA of the CDR3 is TGTGCCAGCAGCGTAGGGGCTGGCGGGACCAACGAGCAGTACGTC. The chain uses TRBV9 and TRBJ2-7, with D tentatively TRBD2 (6 bases). V lost 0 bases and J 5 bases, leaving 15 bases between the germline ends. CDR3 length: 15 residues. The germline V gene encodes CDR1 SGDLS and CDR2 YYNGEE.